These 8 T cell receptor beta chains share one sample of origin, sequenced in a study of T cell responses to AZD1222 COVID-19 vaccine. This table comes from immunoSEQ multiplex PCR, and its TCRdb copy is limited to in-frame clones, with some not included. The sample includes 130,000 or so clones, about 93% of them seen just once. The starting material was peripheral blood, obtained 28 days after the second dose of the MenACWY control vaccine. These receptors were obtained from an adult who received the MenACWY meningococcal vaccine as a control.

The J gene is TRBJ2-1, the V gene TRBV7-2, with a possible D match to TRBD2 (6 bases). Trimming took 2 bases from V and 3 from J, leaving 11 bases between them. Germline V CDR1 and CDR2: SGHTA, FQGNSA. The CDR3 loop spans 15 amino acids. CDR3 bases: TGTGCCAGCAGCTTACACCGGGGGATCTACAATGAGCAGTTCTTC. This codes for CASSLHRGIYNEQFF.

The V gene is TRBV3-1 (or the pseudogene TRBV3-2), the J gene TRBJ1-2, with 9 bases matching TRBD1. Germline CDR1 and CDR2: LGHDT and YNNKEL (reference sequence). With 7 bases clipped from V and 5 bases from J, the junction kept 14 bases outside the gene matches. The CDR3 spans 16 residues. Here the CDR3 DNA reads TGTGCCAGCACTCCCGGGACAGGGAACGGAGAATATGGCTACACCTTC. It codes for CASTPGTGNGEYGYTF.

The V call is TRBV28, the J call TRBJ2-7, with D unresolved. The CDR3 contains 16 residues. V lost 5 bases and J lost 7, with 24 bases in between. Germline V gene lookup returns CDR1 MDHEN and CDR2 SYDVKM. The CDR3 sequence: CASSPRSLVGNPEQYF. CDR3 bases: TGTGCCAGCAGTCCCCGTAGCCTGGTAGGGAACCCAGAGCAGTACTTC.

The chain couples TRBV2 to TRBJ2-3; D remains unclear. Germline CDR1 and CDR2: SNHLY and FYNNEI. This CDR3 spans 12 amino acids. Trimming removed 10 bases at V and 4 bases at J, with 12 bases between. The CDR3 DNA reads TGTGCCACCCAGACCCCCCCAGATACGCAGTATTTT. The encoded protein is CATQTPPDTQYF.

The V gene is TRBV5-1, the J gene TRBJ1-3; 7 bases fit TRBD1. The V and J ends lost 3 bases and 3 bases, in that order; junction bases with no gene match: 3. The CDR3 is 14 amino acids. The V gene's germline CDR1 is SGHRS and CDR2 YFSETQ. The CDR3 DNA is TGCGCCAGCAGCTCACAGGGGTTTGGAAACACCATATATTTT. It translates to CASSSQGFGNTIYF.

The genes are TRBV28 and TRBJ2-5; 9 bases are shared with TRBD2. This CDR3 has 16 residues. Germline CDR1 reads MDHEN; CDR2 reads SYDVKM. Trimming took 2 bases from V and 2 from J; bases not matched to a gene: 6. Here the CDR3 reads CASSLGISGGQETQYF. For the CDR3, the DNA is TGTGCCAGCAGTTTAGGGATTAGCGGGGGACAAGAGACCCAGTACTTC.

This clone was counted a single time. The chain employs TRBV3-1 (or the pseudogene TRBV3-2) and TRBJ2-2, with 11 bases that match TRBD2. The CDR3 consists of 16 residues. V shed 5 bases, J shed 4 bases, and the junction held 6 bases outside the gene matches. Germline V gene lookup returns CDR1 LGHDT and CDR2 YNNKEL (reference sequence). CDR3 nucleotides: TGTGCCAGCAGCTACACAACTAGCGGGAGCACCGGGGAGCTGTTTTTT. Translation: CASSYTTSGSTGELFF.

This clone was detected once. The V and J genes are TRBV9 and TRBJ1-6; 8 bases are shared with TRBD1. The V gene end was trimmed by 4 bases and the J gene end by 10 bases; junction bases not matched to a gene: 10. Germline CDR1 is SGDLS and CDR2 is YYNGEE. The CDR3 runs to 15 residues. The CDR3, as DNA: TGTGCCAGCAGCATCGGACAGGGAATTTTGTCACCCCTCCACTTT. It encodes CASSIGQGILSPLHF. Complete variable domain (other parts from reference TRBV9 and TRBJ1-6): DSGVTQTPKHLITATGQRVTLRCSPRSGDLSVYWYQQSLDQGLQFLIQYYNGEERAKGNILERFSAQQFPDLHSELNLSSLELGDSALYFCASSIGQGILSPLHFGNGTRLTVT.